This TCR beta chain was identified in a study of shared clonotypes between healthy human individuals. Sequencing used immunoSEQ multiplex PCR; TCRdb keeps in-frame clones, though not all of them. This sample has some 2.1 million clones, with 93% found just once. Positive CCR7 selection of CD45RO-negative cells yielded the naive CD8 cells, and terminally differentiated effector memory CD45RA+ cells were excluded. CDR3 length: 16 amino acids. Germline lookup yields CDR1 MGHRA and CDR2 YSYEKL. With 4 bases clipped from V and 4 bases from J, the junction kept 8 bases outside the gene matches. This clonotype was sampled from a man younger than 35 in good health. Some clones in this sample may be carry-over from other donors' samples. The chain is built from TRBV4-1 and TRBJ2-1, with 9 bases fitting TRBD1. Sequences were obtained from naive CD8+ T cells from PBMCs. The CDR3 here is CASSPIGTGSYNEQFF. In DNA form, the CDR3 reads TGCGCCAGCAGCCCAATCGGGACAGGGTCTTACAATGAGCAGTTCTTC.